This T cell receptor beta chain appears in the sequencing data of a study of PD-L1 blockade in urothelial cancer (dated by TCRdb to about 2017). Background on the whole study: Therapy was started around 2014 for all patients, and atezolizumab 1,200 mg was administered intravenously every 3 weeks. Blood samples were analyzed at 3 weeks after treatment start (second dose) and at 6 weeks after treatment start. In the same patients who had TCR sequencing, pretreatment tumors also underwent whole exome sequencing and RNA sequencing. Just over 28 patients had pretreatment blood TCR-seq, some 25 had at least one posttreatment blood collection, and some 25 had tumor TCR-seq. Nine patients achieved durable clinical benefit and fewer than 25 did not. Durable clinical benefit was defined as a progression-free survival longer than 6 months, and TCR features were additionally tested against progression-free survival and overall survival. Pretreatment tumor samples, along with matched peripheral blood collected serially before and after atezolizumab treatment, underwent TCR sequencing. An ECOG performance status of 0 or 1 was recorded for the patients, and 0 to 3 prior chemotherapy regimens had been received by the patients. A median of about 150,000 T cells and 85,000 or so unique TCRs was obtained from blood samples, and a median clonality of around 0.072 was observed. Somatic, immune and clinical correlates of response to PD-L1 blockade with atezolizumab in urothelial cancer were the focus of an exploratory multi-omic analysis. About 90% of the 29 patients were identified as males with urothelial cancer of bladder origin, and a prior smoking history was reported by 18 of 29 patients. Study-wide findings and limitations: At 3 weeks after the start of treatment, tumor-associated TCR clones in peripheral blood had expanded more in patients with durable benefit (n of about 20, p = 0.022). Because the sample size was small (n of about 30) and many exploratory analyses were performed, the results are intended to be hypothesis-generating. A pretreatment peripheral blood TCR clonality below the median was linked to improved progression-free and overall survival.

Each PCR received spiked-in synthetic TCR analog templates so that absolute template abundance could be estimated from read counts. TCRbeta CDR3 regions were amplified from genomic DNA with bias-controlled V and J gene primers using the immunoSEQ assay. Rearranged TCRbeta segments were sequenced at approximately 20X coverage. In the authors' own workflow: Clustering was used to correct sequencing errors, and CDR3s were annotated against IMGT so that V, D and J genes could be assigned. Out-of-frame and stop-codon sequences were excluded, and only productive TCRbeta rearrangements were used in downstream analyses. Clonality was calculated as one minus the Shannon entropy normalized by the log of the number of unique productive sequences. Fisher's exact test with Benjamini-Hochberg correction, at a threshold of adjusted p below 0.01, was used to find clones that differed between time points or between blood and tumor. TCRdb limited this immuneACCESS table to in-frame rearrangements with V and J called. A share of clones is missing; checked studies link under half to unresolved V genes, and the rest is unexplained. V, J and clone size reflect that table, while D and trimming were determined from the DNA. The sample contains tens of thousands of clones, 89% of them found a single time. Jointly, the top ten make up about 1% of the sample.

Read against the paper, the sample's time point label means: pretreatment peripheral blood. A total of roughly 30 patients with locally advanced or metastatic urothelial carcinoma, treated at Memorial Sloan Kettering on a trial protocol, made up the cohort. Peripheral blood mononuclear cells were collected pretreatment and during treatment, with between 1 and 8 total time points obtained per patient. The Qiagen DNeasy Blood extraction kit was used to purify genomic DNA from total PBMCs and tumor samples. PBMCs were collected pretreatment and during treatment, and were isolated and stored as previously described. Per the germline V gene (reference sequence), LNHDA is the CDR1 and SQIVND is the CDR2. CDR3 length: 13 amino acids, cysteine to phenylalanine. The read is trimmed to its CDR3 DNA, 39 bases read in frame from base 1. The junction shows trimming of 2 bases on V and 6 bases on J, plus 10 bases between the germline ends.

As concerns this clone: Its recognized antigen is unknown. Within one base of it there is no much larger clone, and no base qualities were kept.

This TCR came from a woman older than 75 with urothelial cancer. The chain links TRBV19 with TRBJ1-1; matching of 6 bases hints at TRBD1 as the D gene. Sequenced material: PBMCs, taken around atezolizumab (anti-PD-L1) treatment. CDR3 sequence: CASSIWGQAEAFF. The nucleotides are TGTGCCAGTAGTATATGGGGGCAGGCTGAAGCTTTCTTT.